This T cell receptor beta chain derives from a study of blood T cells in healthy people across ages. Using a J-beta primer mix together with a sample-barcoded 5' primer, a second PCR was run for 7 to 11 cycles. Each cDNA molecule was tagged by a template-switch adaptor with 12 random nucleotides. TCRdb passed the 5' RACE reads through MiXCR, listing each CDR3 protein once. The table lists about 1.4 million distinct CDR3 sequences, around 59% of them singletons. The study's findings and limits: Per million T cells, the diversity of TCR beta decreased roughly linearly as age advanced.

With respect to this clonotype: Its antigen is unknown.

Germline V gene sequence: CDR1 ENHRY, CDR2 SYGVKD. The CDR3 has 12 residues. The V end lost 9 bases, the J end lost 2 bases, and 9 bases lay between the germline ends. The chain is built from TRBV10-3 and TRBJ2-3, with a tentative D call TRBD1 (5 bases). Material for sequencing was blood. This TCR came from a man aged 18 to 35 in good health. For the CDR3, the DNA is TGTGCCATGGCGACAGACACAGATACGCAGTATTTT. Translation gives CAMATDTDTQYF.